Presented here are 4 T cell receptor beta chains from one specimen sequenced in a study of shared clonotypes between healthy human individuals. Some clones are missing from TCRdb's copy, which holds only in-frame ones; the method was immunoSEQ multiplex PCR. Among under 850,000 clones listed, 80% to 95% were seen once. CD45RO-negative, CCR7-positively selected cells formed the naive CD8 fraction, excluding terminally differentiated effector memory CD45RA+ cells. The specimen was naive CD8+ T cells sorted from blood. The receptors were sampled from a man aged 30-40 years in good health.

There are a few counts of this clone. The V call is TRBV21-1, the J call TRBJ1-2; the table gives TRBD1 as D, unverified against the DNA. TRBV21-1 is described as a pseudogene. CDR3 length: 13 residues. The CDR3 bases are TGTGCCAGCAGGCTTAGGGGGTACTATGGCTACACCTTC. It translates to CASRLRGYYGYTF.

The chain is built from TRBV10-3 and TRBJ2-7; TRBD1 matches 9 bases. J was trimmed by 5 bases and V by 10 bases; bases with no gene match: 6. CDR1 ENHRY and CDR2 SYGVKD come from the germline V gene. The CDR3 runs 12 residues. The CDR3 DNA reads TGTGCCACTTGGACAGGGGTGAACGAGCAGTACTTC. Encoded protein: CATWTGVNEQYF.

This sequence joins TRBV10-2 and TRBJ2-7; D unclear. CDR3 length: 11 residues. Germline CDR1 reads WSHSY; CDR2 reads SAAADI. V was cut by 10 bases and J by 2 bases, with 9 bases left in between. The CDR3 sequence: CATSAPYEQYF. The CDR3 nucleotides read TGCGCCACCAGCGCACCCTACGAGCAGTACTTC.

DNA of the CDR3: TGTGCCAGCAGTCGCTCCGGGCAGGGGTTTGATACGCAGTATTTT. Protein: CASSRSGQGFDTQYF. V and J are TRBV27 and TRBJ2-3; a weak D match, TRBD1 (6 bases). The CDR3 is made up of 15 amino acids. Germline V gene data show CDR1 as MNHEY and CDR2 as SMNVEV (reference sequence). With 5 bases removed from V and 6 bases from J, the gap between germline ends came to 18 bases.